This entry is about one TCR beta chain. Patients from Seattle were sampled longitudinally, starting during active infection. Per the original data handling: Estimated nucleated cell counts came from reference gene primer amplification. TCRdb's table, derived via immunoSEQ multiplex PCR, lists solely in-frame clones and lacks some. D and trimming were read from the DNA, whereas the V and J calls and clone size are those reported in that table. The sample lists 200,000 to 300,000 clones, about nine tenths occurring once. Unmatched junction bases numbered 9, after V lost 0 bases and J lost 5 bases. This CDR3 is built from 17 residues. Germline-derived CDR1 and CDR2 are MGHRA and YSYEKL. The source of the sample is a study of blood T cell repertoires in COVID-19. Study background: Acute and convalescent COVID-19 samples came from the United States, Italy and Spain. The analysed material was cDNA or gDNA that came from T cells, B-cell-depleted T cells, or PBMCs.

The specimen was peripheral blood. The V gene is TRBV4-1, the J gene TRBJ2-5, with 10 positions matching TRBD2. The receptor's source is a man between 25 and 39 years old with COVID-19, enrolled during active disease. CDR3: CASSQEGASGGYETQYF. The CDR3 DNA sequence: TGCGCCAGCAGCCAAGAAGGCGCTAGCGGGGGTTACGAGACCCAGTACTTC.